This T cell receptor beta chain was sequenced in a study of shared clonotypes between healthy human individuals. Genomic DNA belonging to each subset was distributed in equal measure over several immunoSEQ plates. Libraries were prepared by immunoSEQ multiplex PCR; TCRdb keeps only in-frame clonotypes and omits some of them. Here the sample spans around 2,100,000 clones, roughly 95% being singletons. Naive CD8 cells were CD45RO-negative, positively selected for CCR7, excluding terminally differentiated effector memory CD45RA+ cells. As for this clone: Other nucleotide sequences in the sample specify the same CDR3.

Germline CDR1 is MNHEY and CDR2 is SVGAGI. This CDR3 spans 13 amino acids. The trim removed 6 bases at V and 2 bases at J, leaving 4 bases unmatched. This clonotype was obtained from a man aged 18 to 29 in good health. Sequenced sample: naive CD8+ T cells sorted from blood. The genes are TRBV6-5 and TRBJ2-7, with TRBD2 matching 7 bases. The CDR3 protein is CASSLGGTYEQYF. The CDR3 DNA reads TGTGCCAGCAGCCTGGGGGGGACCTACGAGCAGTACTTC.